These T cell receptor beta chains were read from a single sample in a study of T cell clones after liver transplantation. Method: immunoSEQ multiplex PCR; TCRdb's copy keeps in-frame clones and lacks some. The table records roughly 70,000 clones, 80% of them present only once. The sequencing here drew on CD4+ T cells from blood, taken before liver transplant. The receptor source for this set is a human donor who received a liver transplant. CDR3s include the opening cysteine and the closing phenylalanine or tryptophan. The order of the fields is CDR3 protein, J gene, V gene, CDR3 length.

CASSLEASPNTGELFF TRBJ2-2 TRBV5-1 16
CSASANYEQYF TRBJ2-7 TRBV20-1 11
CASSIRGTGSYEQYF TRBJ2-7 TRBV28 15
CASSDLAVYGYTF TRBJ1-2 TRBV25-1 13
CASKRAGQGGYEQYF TRBJ2-7 TRBV23-1 15
CASSLTGVNSGANVLTF TRBJ2-6 TRBV2 17
CASGLTGKGGETQYF TRBJ2-5 TRBV12-5 15
CSVATSWQGSVELFF TRBJ2-2 TRBV29-1 15
CASSLFGAANEKLFF TRBJ1-4 TRBV5-4 15
CASSRASRLNTEAFF TRBJ1-1 TRBV28 15
CASSLSRHIGGELFF TRBJ2-2 TRBV11-2 15
CASSKNGIYSGNTIYF TRBJ1-3 TRBV21-1 16
CAWSASDRAGTEAFF TRBJ1-1 TRBV30 15
CASNSMGRDGEKLFF TRBJ1-4 TRBV7-2 15
CASSSSGTGVNTQYF TRBJ2-3 TRBV7-9 15
CASSRQVNYGYTF TRBJ1-2 TRBV6-5 13
CASSQGIRQGNYGYTF TRBJ1-2 TRBV4-3 16
CASSPREGTPYEQYF TRBJ2-7 TRBV5-1 15
CASRGTGLSYNEQFF TRBJ2-1 TRBV5-1 15
CASSLTTRVEAFF TRBJ1-1 TRBV28 13
CASSERPTGAEAFF TRBJ1-1 TRBV2 14
CASGFVELFF TRBJ2-2 TRBV6-1 10
CASNLGQGATIYF TRBJ1-3 TRBV10-2 13
CASFSGRARAGELFF TRBJ2-2 TRBV2 15
CASSDRVGEQFF TRBJ2-1 TRBV7-3 12
CASSLFSGTGQKATNEKLFF TRBJ1-4 TRBV18 20
CASSSLVTGGGNTIYF TRBJ1-3 TRBV7-9 16
CASSETGGIYGYTF TRBJ1-2 TRBV28 14
CASKTASTYEQYF TRBJ2-7 TRBV6-1 13
CASSSWTGEGQPQHF TRBJ1-5 TRBV5-5 15
CASSLAGNNEQFF TRBJ2-1 TRBV5-4 13
CASSHSLGSDEKLFF TRBJ1-4 TRBV9 15
CASSPRSGSGSLRTQYF TRBJ2-3 TRBV11-3 17
CASSFAAGGPSGELFF TRBJ2-2 TRBV5-1 16
CASSPSGIQFF TRBJ2-1 TRBV18 11
CASSIRLAGGPGEQFF TRBJ2-1 TRBV7-2 16
CASSSGQTKQFF TRBJ2-1 TRBV7-9 12
CASSQNRLVRNYNEQFF TRBJ2-1 TRBV4-1 17
CASSLDAGSYEQYF TRBJ2-7 TRBV7-9 14
CASSVGIRITEAFF TRBJ1-1 TRBV10-2 14
CASSLGVSSYNEQFF TRBJ2-1 TRBV7-9 15
CSVEIPARDFSDTQYF TRBJ2-3 TRBV29-1 16
CASSLTLGTGAKTEAFF TRBJ1-1 TRBV11-2 17
CASSPGGAQETQYF TRBJ2-5 TRBV5-1 14
CASSVDPDTVYGYTF TRBJ1-2 TRBV9 15
CASSPQSASGANVLTF TRBJ2-6 TRBV18 16
CASSLRGDNEQYF TRBJ2-7 TRBV5-1 13
CASSQELPSGALLNYEQYF TRBJ2-7 TRBV4-3 19
CASKDLAGIETQYF TRBJ2-5 TRBV2 14
CASSQDRAPWQTNTEAFF TRBJ1-1 TRBV4-3 18
CASSPPSAGLRADTQYF TRBJ2-3 TRBV27 17
CASSGIGREQYF TRBJ2-7 TRBV2 12
CASSASGVHEQYF TRBJ2-7 TRBV9 13
CASSFGRGQETQYF TRBJ2-5 TRBV27 14
CASSKLAGGLSYEQYF TRBJ2-7 TRBV5-1 16
CASNTGGSSNQPQHF TRBJ1-5 TRBV6-1 15
CASSFSGGGETQYF TRBJ2-5 TRBV5-6 14
CASSRTGWAFF TRBJ1-1 TRBV28 11
CASSNGYEQYF TRBJ2-7 TRBV6-6 11
CASSPPPGRNTGELFF TRBJ2-2 TRBV4-3 16